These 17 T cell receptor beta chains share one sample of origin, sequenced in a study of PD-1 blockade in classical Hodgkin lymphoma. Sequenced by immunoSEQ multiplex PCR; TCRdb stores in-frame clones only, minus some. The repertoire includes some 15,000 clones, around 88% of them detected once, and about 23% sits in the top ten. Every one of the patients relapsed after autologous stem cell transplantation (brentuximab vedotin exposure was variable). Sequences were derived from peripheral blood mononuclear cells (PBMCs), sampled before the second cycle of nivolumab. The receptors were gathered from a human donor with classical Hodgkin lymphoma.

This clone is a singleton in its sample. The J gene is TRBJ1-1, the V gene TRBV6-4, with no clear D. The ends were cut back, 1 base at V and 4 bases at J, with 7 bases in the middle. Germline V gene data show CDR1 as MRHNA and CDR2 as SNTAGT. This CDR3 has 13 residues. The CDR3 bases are TGTGCCAGCAGTGACTATCTGGGCACTGAAGCTTTCTTT. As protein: CASSDYLGTEAFF.

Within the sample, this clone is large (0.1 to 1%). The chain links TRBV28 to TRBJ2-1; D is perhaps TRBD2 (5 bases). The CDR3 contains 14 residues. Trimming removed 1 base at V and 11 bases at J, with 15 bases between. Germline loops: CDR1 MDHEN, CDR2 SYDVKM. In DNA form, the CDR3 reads TGTGCCAGCAGTTTATCGCGCAGAAGCGGTAAGCAGTTCTTC. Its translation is CASSLSRRSGKQFF.

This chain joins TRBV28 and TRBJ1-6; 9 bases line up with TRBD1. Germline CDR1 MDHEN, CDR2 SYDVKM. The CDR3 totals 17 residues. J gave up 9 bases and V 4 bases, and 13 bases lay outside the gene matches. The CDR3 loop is CASSSLMGDRVGSPLHF. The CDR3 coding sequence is TGTGCCAGCAGTTCGCTTATGGGGGACAGGGTAGGTTCACCCCTCCACTTT.

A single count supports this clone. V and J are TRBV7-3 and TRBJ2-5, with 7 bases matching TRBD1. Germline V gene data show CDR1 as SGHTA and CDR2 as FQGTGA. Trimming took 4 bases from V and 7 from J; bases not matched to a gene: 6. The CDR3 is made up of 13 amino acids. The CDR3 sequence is CASSSQTGTTQYF. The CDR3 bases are TGTGCCAGCAGCTCCCAGACAGGGACGACCCAGTACTTC.

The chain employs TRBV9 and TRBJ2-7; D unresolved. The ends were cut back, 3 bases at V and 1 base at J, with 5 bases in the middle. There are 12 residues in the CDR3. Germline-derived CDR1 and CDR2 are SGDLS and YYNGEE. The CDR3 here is CASSGLSYEQYF. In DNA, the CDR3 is TGTGCCAGCAGCGGGCTTTCCTACGAGCAGTACTTC.

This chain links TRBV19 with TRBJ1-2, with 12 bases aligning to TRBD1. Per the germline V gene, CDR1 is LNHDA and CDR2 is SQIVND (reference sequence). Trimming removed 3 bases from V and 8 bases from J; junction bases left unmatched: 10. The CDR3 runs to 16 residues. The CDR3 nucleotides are TGTGCCAGTAGTATTCAGGGACAGGGGGCAAGACGAGGCTACACCTTC. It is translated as CASSIQGQGARRGYTF.

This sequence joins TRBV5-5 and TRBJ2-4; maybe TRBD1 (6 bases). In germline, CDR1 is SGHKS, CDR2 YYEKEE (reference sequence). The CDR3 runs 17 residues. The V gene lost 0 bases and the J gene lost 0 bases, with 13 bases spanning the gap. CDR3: CASSLAPQGAAKNIQYF. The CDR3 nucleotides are TGTGCCAGCAGCTTGGCCCCACAGGGCGCAGCCAAAAACATTCAGTACTTC.

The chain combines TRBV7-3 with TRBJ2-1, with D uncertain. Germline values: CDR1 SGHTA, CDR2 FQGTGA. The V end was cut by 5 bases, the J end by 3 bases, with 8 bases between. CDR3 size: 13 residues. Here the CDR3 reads CASSADNYNEQFF. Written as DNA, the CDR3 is TGTGCCAGCAGCGCTGACAACTACAATGAGCAGTTCTTC.

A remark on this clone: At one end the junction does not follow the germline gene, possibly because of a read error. CDR3: CATSPGTNTGELFF. CDR3 DNA: TGTGCCACCAGTCCAGGAACCAACACCGGGGAGCTGTTTTTT. This sequence joins TRBV27 and TRBJ2-2; D is unclear. Germline CDR1 reads MNHEY; CDR2 reads SMNVEV (reference sequence). The CDR3 consists of 14 residues.

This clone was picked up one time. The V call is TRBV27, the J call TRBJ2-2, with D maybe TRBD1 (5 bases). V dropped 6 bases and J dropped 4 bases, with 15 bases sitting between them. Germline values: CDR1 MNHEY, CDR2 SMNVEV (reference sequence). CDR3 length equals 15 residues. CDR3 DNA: TGTGCCAGCAGAAGGGGCCAGGGTAGCACCGGGGAGCTGTTTTTT. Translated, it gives CASRRGQGSTGELFF.

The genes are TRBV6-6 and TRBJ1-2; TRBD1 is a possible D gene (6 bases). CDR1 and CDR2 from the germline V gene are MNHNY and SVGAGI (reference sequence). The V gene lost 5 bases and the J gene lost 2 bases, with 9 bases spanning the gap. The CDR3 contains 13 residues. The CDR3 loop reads CASSTGTNYGYTF. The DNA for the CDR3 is TGTGCCAGCAGTACCGGGACAAACTATGGCTACACCTTC.

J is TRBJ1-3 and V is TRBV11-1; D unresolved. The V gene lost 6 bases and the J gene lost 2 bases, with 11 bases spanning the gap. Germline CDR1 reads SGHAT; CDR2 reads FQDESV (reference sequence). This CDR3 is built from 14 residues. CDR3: CASRSGEAGNTIYF. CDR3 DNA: TGTGCCAGCAGGAGTGGGGAGGCTGGAAACACCATATATTTT.

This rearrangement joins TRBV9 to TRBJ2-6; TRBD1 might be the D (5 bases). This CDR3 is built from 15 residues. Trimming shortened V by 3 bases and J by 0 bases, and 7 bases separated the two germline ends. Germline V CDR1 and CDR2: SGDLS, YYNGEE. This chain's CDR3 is CASSARASGANVLTF. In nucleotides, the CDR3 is TGTGCCAGCAGCGCCAGGGCCTCTGGGGCCAACGTCCTGACTTTC.

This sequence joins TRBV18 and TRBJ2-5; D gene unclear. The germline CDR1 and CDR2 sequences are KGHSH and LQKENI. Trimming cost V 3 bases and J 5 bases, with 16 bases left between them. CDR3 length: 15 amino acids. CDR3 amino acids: CASSPGHLAQETQYF. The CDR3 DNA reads TGTGCCAGCTCACCGGGCCATTTGGCACAGGAGACCCAGTACTTC.

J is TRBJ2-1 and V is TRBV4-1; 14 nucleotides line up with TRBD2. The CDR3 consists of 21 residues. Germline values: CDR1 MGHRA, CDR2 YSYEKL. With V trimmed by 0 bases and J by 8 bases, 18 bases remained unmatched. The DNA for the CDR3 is TGCGCCAGCAGCCAAGATAGGAGACTAGCGGGGGGGCCCTCCTACAACGATGAGCAGTTCTTC. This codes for CASSQDRRLAGGPSYNDEQFF.

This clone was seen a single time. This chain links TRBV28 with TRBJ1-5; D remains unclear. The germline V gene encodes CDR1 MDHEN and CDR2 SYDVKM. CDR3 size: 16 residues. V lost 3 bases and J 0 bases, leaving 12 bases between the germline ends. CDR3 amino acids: CASSLGPGNSNQPQHF. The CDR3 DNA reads TGTGCCAGCAGTTTGGGTCCGGGTAATAGCAATCAGCCCCAGCATTTT.

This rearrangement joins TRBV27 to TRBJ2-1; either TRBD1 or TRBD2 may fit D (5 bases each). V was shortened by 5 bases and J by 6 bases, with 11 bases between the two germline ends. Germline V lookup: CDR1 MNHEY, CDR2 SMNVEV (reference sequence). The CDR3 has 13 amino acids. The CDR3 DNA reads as TGTGCCAGCAGTCGTGGGGACCGCAATGAGCAGTTCTTC. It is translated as CASSRGDRNEQFF.